Listed below are T cell receptor beta chains from one sample, sequenced in a study of T-cell memory formation after mild COVID-19. TCRdb reprocessed the 5' RACE reads via MiXCR and lists one record per CDR3 protein. Of around 390,000 distinct CDR3 sequences listed, about 15% are singletons. Sample: PBMCs or a T cell subset sorted from them (not recorded which). These TCRs come from a man in his late teens or twenties who had mild COVID-19 (a few samples of this study predate the infection). Cell type and time point are not known. CDR3s leave out the opening cysteine and the closing phenylalanine or tryptophan.

TRBV20-1	SARYPYGSYEQY
TRBV4-3	ASSQDWASGANVLT
TRBV9	ASSADITSTDTQY
TRBV9	ASSYRGGSTDTQY
TRBV11-3	ASSLPPGEAF
TRBV6-5	ASSLIRPGPTYNEQF
TRBV5-1	ASSLVQGNTEAF
TRBV18	ASSLSPPGGPDTGELF
TRBV4-1	ASSQDGQGPTDTQY
TRBV4-2	ASSQDQGLPYEQF
TRBV2	ASQTSPEQF
TRBV28	ATSGQAYNEQF